Listed here are 21 T cell receptor beta chains from one sample, sequenced in a study of OX40 agonist ivuxolimab in advanced cancers. The repertoire was sequenced with immunoSEQ multiplex PCR; TCRdb's copy has only in-frame clones and lacks some. The table includes approximately 64,000 clones, 88% detected once. The input for sequencing was CD4+ or CD8+ T cells sorted from blood, taken in a trial of the OX40 agonist ivuxolimab. These receptors were taken from an adult with an advanced solid tumor such as melanoma, head and neck, liver or kidney cancer.

The rearrangement links TRBV4-1 to TRBJ1-5; unclear D gene. V lost 1 base and J 7 bases, leaving 11 bases between the germline ends. In germline, CDR1 is MGHRA, CDR2 YSYEKL. The length of the CDR3 is 14 residues. CDR3 sequence (DNA): TGCGCCAGCAGCCAAGCCAGGACCTCGCAGCCCCAGCATTTT. It translates to CASSQARTSQPQHF.

V and J are TRBV5-1 and TRBJ1-1; D not certain. V lost 0 bases to trimming and J lost 5 bases, with 11 bases between them. The CDR3 runs to 14 residues. Germline lookup yields CDR1 SGHRS and CDR2 YFSETQ. CDR3: CASSLGLGGTEAFF. DNA of the CDR3: TGCGCCAGCAGCTTGGGTTTGGGAGGGACTGAAGCTTTCTTT. The variable domain in full, with the rest retrieved from reference TRBV5-1 and TRBJ1-1, is KAGVTQTPRYLIKTRGQQVTLSCSPISGHRSVSWYQQTPGQGLQFLFEYFSETQRNKGNFPGRFSGRQFSNSRSEMNVSTLELGDSALYLCASSLGLGGTEAFFGQGTRLTVV.

The rearrangement links TRBV11-2 to TRBJ1-6; D remains unclear. CDR3 size: 15 residues. Germline V gene sequence: CDR1 SGHAT, CDR2 FQNNGV. Trimming left V 0 bases short and J 7 bases short, with 10 bases between. CDR3 nucleotides: TGTGCCAGCAGCTTAGAGATCGGGCAGAATTCACCCCTCCACTTT. Its protein is CASSLEIGQNSPLHF.

V and J are TRBV7-8 and TRBJ2-5, with D perhaps assigned TRBD1 or TRBD2 (5 bases each). The CDR3 has 15 amino acids. The V end was cut by 4 bases, the J end by 0 bases, with 12 bases between. Germline CDR1 reads SGHVS; CDR2 reads FQNEAQ. CDR3 residues: CASSSQWGYQETQYF. Written as DNA, the CDR3 is TGTGCCAGCAGCTCGCAGTGGGGGTACCAAGAGACCCAGTACTTC. Together with reference TRBV7-8 and TRBJ2-5, the CDR3 gives the full variable domain: GAGVSQSPRYKVAKRGQDVALRCDPISGHVSLFWYQQALGQGPEFLTYFQNEAQLDKSGLPSDRFFAERPEGSVSTLKIQRTQQEDSAVYLCASSSQWGYQETQYFGPGTRLLVL.

This clone has a single count. The chain combines TRBV9 with TRBJ2-3; 9 bases are a match to TRBD2. The CDR3 runs 18 residues. Germline lookup yields CDR1 SGDLS and CDR2 YYNGEE. The ends lost 0 bases at V and 2 bases at J; junction bases unmatched: 10. CDR3 amino acids: CASSVGSSGIRNTDTQYF. CDR3 DNA: TGTGCCAGCAGCGTAGGGTCTAGCGGGATTCGCAACACAGATACGCAGTATTTT.

The chain carries TRBV5-1 and TRBJ2-7; D possibly matches TRBD1 or TRBD2 (5 bases each). CDR1 and CDR2 (germline): SGHRS, YFSETQ. This CDR3 is 17 amino acids long. Trimming left V 4 bases short and J 0 bases short, with 20 bases between. The CDR3 reads CASSLGTSRINSYEQYF. The CDR3 region has the DNA TGCGCCAGCAGCCTTGGGACGTCCAGGATTAACTCCTACGAGCAGTACTTC.

The rearrangement joins TRBV27 to TRBJ1-4; D gene uncertain. Trimming stripped 5 bases from V and 8 bases from J, with 9 bases between. Germline V CDR1 and CDR2: MNHEY, SMNVEV (reference sequence). The CDR3 is 12 residues long. CDR3 nucleotides: TGTGCCAGCAGTAAGCGGGGAGAAAAACTGTTTTTT. Its translation is CASSKRGEKLFF. Supplemented by reference TRBV27 and TRBJ1-4, the full variable domain reads EAQVTQNPRYLITVTGKKLTVTCSQNMNHEYMSWYRQDPGLGLRQIYYSMNVEVTDKGDVPEGYKVSRKEKRNFPLILESPSPNQTSLYFCASSKRGEKLFFGSGTQLSVL.

Written as DNA, the CDR3 is TGCGCCAGCAGCCCCCGGACAGGGTCGGACCTAACCCAGTACTTC. It yields the protein CASSPRTGSDLTQYF. V is TRBV5-1 and J is TRBJ2-5, with TRBD1 matching 8 bases. The CDR3 has 15 residues. Germline V gene sequence: CDR1 SGHRS, CDR2 YFSETQ. The junction had 13 bases not matched to a gene; V was cut back by 4 bases and J by 8 bases.

The chain has TRBV9 and TRBJ1-1, with unresolved D. Per the germline V gene, CDR1 is SGDLS and CDR2 is YYNGEE. The germline V and J ends were trimmed by 0 bases and 8 bases, with 11 bases remaining between them. This CDR3 is 13 amino acids long. The CDR3 here is CASSVATSGEAFF. In DNA, the CDR3 is TGTGCCAGCAGCGTAGCTACATCCGGGGAAGCTTTCTTT.

The chain joins TRBV6-5 to TRBJ1-5, with no clear D. The CDR3 is 13 amino acids. The germline V gene encodes CDR1 MNHEY and CDR2 SVGAGI. V was shortened by 0 bases and J by 3 bases, with 3 bases between the two germline ends. CDR3 DNA: TGTGCCAGCAGTTACTCGAACAATCAGCCCCAGCATTTT. It encodes CASSYSNNQPQHF.

The chain recombines TRBV19 with TRBJ2-1; 10 nucleotides agree with TRBD2. The CDR3 spans 17 residues. Germline V gene sequence: CDR1 LNHDA, CDR2 SQIVND (reference sequence). The V segment lost 4 bases and the J segment 9 bases; nucleotides outside the gene matches: 15. This CDR3 is CASSTSKAGGKGSEQFF. CDR3 bases: TGTGCCAGTAGTACTTCAAAAGCGGGAGGGAAGGGTAGTGAGCAGTTCTTC.

The chain links TRBV7-3 to TRBJ2-6; D not resolved. This CDR3 is built from 13 residues. Deletions cut 5 bases from V and 2 bases from J, with 4 bases between. The germline V gene encodes CDR1 SGHTA and CDR2 FQGTGA. The CDR3 DNA sequence: TGTGCCAGCAGCGCGACTGGGGCCAACGTCCTGACTTTC. Amino acid sequence: CASSATGANVLTF.

This chain links TRBV5-1 with TRBJ2-1, with a tentative D call TRBD2 (6 bases). This CDR3 has 15 residues. Looked up from germline, CDR1 is SGHRS and CDR2 is YFSETQ. V gave up 2 bases and J gave up 4 bases, with 13 bases separating them. CDR3 loop: CASSFNGGAYNEQFF. The CDR3, as DNA: TGCGCCAGCAGCTTTAACGGGGGTGCTTACAATGAGCAGTTCTTC.

The chain combines TRBV5-6 with TRBJ2-5; TRBD1 agrees at 9 bases. The J segment lost 0 bases and the V segment lost 2 bases, leaving 8 bases of the junction unmatched. The CDR3 totals 17 residues. CDR1 SGHDT and CDR2 YYEEEE come from the germline V gene. The CDR3 spells CASSFTLTGGYQETQYF. CDR3 sequence (DNA): TGTGCCAGCAGCTTTACATTGACAGGGGGGTACCAAGAGACCCAGTACTTC.

Comments on this clone: This may stem from a read error, because a much larger clone lies one nucleotide away. Other DNA sequences in the same sample also yield this CDR3. The chain couples TRBV19 to TRBJ1-4; perhaps TRBD1 as D (6 bases). This CDR3 has 17 residues. CDR1 and CDR2 from the germline V gene are LNHDA and SQIVND (reference sequence). As DNA, the CDR3 is TGTGCTAGTAGCCCAACCCGCGGGACAACAACTAATGAAAAACTGTTTTTT. It is translated as CASSPTRGTTTNEKLFF.

The chain uses TRBV11-2 and TRBJ1-2, with TRBD1 matching over 8 bases. The CDR3 length is 13 residues. V lost 4 bases, J lost 8 bases, and 6 bases stayed unmatched. The germline V gene encodes CDR1 SGHAT and CDR2 FQNNGV. Written as DNA, the CDR3 is TGTGCCAGCAGCTCCGGACAGGGAAGAGGCTACACCTTC. This gives the protein CASSSGQGRGYTF.

The gene calls are TRBV19 and TRBJ2-2, with TRBD1 matching over 9 bases. Germline assignment: CDR1 LNHDA and CDR2 SQIVND (reference sequence). J was trimmed by 3 bases and V by 7 bases; bases with no gene match: 3. The CDR3 consists of 14 residues. The CDR3: CASTGTGYTGELFF. For the CDR3, the DNA is TGTGCCAGTACCGGGACAGGGTACACCGGGGAGCTGTTTTTT.

The CDR3 DNA reads as TGTGCCAGCAGCCCTGATTCAACCTATGGCTACACCTTC. It translates to CASSPDSTYGYTF. V and J are TRBV7-9 and TRBJ1-2; no clear D. V was cut by 5 bases and J by 4 bases, with 11 bases left in between. Germline CDR1 and CDR2: SEHNR and FQNEAQ (reference sequence). This CDR3 has 13 residues. The variable domain in full, with the rest retrieved from reference TRBV7-9 and TRBJ1-2, is DTGVSQNPRHKITKRGQNVTFRCDPISEHNRLYWYRQTLGQGPEFLTYFQNEAQLEKSRLLSDRFSAERPKGSFSTLEIQRTEQGDSAMYLCASSPDSTYGYTFGSGTRLTVV.

This clone appeared a single time. This chain connects TRBV5-1 to TRBJ2-2, with 7 bases fitting TRBD1. The ends lost 4 bases at V and 3 bases at J; junction bases unmatched: 12. This CDR3 has 17 amino acids. Germline V lookup: CDR1 SGHRS, CDR2 YFSETQ. CDR3 in DNA: TGCGCCAGCAGCATTTCCAGGACAGGCGATTACACCGGGGAGCTGTTTTTT. Protein sequence: CASSISRTGDYTGELFF.

The rearrangement uses TRBV13 and TRBJ2-1; D may be TRBD1 or TRBD2 (5 bases each). In germline, CDR1 is PRHDT, CDR2 FYEKMQ (reference sequence). V lost 5 bases and J lost 7, with 15 bases in between. This CDR3 spans 14 amino acids. CDR3 coding DNA: TGTGCCAGCAGCCCCTCGGGACCAAGTAATGAGCAGTTCTTC. Translation gives CASSPSGPSNEQFF.

The chain couples TRBV11-1 to TRBJ2-5, with D possibly TRBD2 on 7 matching bases. V dropped 3 bases and J dropped 5 bases, with 10 bases sitting between them. This CDR3 is built from 13 residues. The germline CDR1 and CDR2 sequences are SGHAT and FQDESV (reference sequence). The CDR3 region has the DNA TGTGCCAGCAGCTTGGGGGGGCAGGAGACCCAGTACTTC. It yields the protein CASSLGGQETQYF.